This T cell receptor beta chain derives from a study of a mutant IDH1 vaccine in newly diagnosed glioma (dated by TCRdb to about 2021). Background for the entire study: Vaccination began 4-6 weeks after radiotherapy alone, or alongside temozolomide cycles in the chemotherapy-containing groups. Before enrollment, most patients had been given radiochemotherapy with temozolomide as standard therapy, while the rest had received either radiotherapy alone or temozolomide alone. Peripheral blood was collected at six visits: V03 (baseline), V05, V07, V10, V12 and V13. Longitudinal TCRB deep sequencing was done for about two dozen treated patients, wherever samples were available for exploratory analyses. The week-35 safety follow-up took place at visit V12, and the week-47 end of study took place at visit V13. Of the 25 to 40 patients who were treated, about 60% were male and around 38% were female, and the mean age was about 40 years.

Read against the paper, the sample's time point label means: week 35, safety follow-up. Every vaccine dose consisted of 300 ug of a 20-mer mutant IDH1 peptide in Montanide, administered subcutaneously together with topical imiquimod. Patients were given eight vaccinations, in weeks 1, 3, 5, 7, 11, 15, 19 and 23, which matched visits V03 through V10. All donors had newly diagnosed IDH1-mutant astrocytomas of WHO grade 3 or 4 that showed loss of nuclear ATRX. The samples were drawn from NOA16, a multicentre, single-arm, open-label phase I trial in Germany that tested a mutant IDH1 peptide vaccine in humans for the first time. The DNeasy Blood and Tissue Kit was used to extract genomic DNA from EDTA blood for TCRB sequencing. Libraries were prepared through the immunoSEQ multiplex PCR assay. Rearranged TCR beta chain sequences were amplified using the hsTCRB Kit according to the manufacturer's protocol. Sequencing of TCRB libraries was carried out on an Illumina MiSeq. From the authors' description of their analysis: The proprietary platform of the kit vendor was used for demultiplexing, trimming and gene mapping. The source is immuneACCESS, and TCRdb retained only in-frame sequences with V and J called. Part of the clones is not carried over; for the studies checked, unresolved V genes explain less than half of this, and the remainder is unexplained. The D gene and trimming were derived from the DNA, and the V and J assignments and clone size from that table. This sample is represented by some 46,000 clones; 85% to 95% of them were singletons. The ten largest clones represent 2% to 2.5% of the sample.

Study-wide conclusions, independent of this receptor: Immune responses induced by the vaccine were seen in about 93% of patients across multiple MHC alleles. Pseudoprogression seemed to be unrelated to changes in the top peripheral T cell clonotypes found by TCRB sequencing. PBMC samples for TCRB deep sequencing were selected based on availability. The authors noted that analyses of patient blood samples could not be reproduced because of sample limitations.

CDR1 and CDR2 are read off the germline V gene as KGHSH and LQKENI. V is clipped by 3 bases and J by 1 base, and the sequence between their germline boundaries is 9 bases long. Inclusive of the bounding cysteine and phenylalanine, the CDR3 is 14 residues long. CDR3 DNA only is kept here, 42 bases in frame from base 1. A remark on this clone: The target of this receptor is not known. It has no much larger one-base neighbor in the sample; base qualities were not kept.

This sequence originates from a man aged 50 to 60 with glioma. The chain joins TRBV18 to TRBJ2-5, with no D gene named confidently. The source material was PBMCs, sampled from a glioma patient whose treatment included an IDH1 peptide vaccine. CDR3 region: CASSPGRAQETQYF. The DNA sequence is given as TGTGCCAGCTCACCCGGGCGAGCCCAAGAGACCCAGTACTTC.